Listed here are 18 T cell receptor beta chains from one sample, sequenced in a study of PD-1 blockade in classical Hodgkin lymphoma. Only in-frame clones appear in the TCRdb table, and some are missing; sequencing was by immunoSEQ multiplex PCR. The repertoire holds roughly 56,000 clones, with approximately 90% as singletons. In every patient, relapse followed autologous stem cell transplantation, while exposure to brentuximab vedotin differed. Sequencing used peripheral blood mononuclear cells (PBMCs), obtained before the second cycle of nivolumab. These receptors all come from a human donor with classical Hodgkin lymphoma.

This clone occurred a few times. The J gene is TRBJ2-7, the V gene TRBV7-9; D is ambiguous. From germline, CDR1 is SEHNR and CDR2 FQNEAQ (reference sequence). The V and J ends lost 5 bases and 4 bases respectively, with 12 bases between them. CDR3 length: 13 residues. The CDR3 spells CASSPDGEYEQYF. The CDR3 nucleotides read TGTGCCAGCAGCCCGGATGGAGAATACGAGCAGTACTTC.

The chain links TRBV7-9 to TRBJ1-2; 7 bases align to TRBD1. The ends lost 3 bases at V and 6 bases at J; junction bases unmatched: 1. This CDR3 is built from 12 residues. CDR1 and CDR2 from the germline V gene are SEHNR and FQNEAQ (reference sequence). The CDR3 protein is CASSFTGDGYTF. For the CDR3, the DNA is TGTGCCAGCAGCTTCACAGGGGATGGCTACACCTTC.

This sequence joins TRBV7-2 and TRBJ2-7, with D possibly matching TRBD2 (5 bases). The germline V gene has CDR1 SGHTA and CDR2 FQGNSA. The germline V and J ends were trimmed by 0 bases and 6 bases, with 15 bases remaining between them. This CDR3 comprises 15 residues. In DNA form, the CDR3 reads TGTGCCAGCAGCTTAGCCTCGACTAAGGCCTTCGAGCAGTACTTC. Residues: CASSLASTKAFEQYF.

The chain links TRBV27 to TRBJ1-1; maybe TRBD1 (6 bases). This CDR3 comprises 13 residues. V was trimmed by 0 bases and J by 7 bases, leaving 9 bases between them. Germline V gene sequence: CDR1 MNHEY, CDR2 SMNVEV (reference sequence). CDR3 DNA sequence: TGTGCCAGCAGTTTATCCGGACAGCATGAAGCTTTCTTT. Protein: CASSLSGQHEAFF.

The V call is TRBV5-4, the J call TRBJ2-7; 10 bases align to TRBD2. The germline V gene encodes CDR1 SGHNT and CDR2 YYREEE (reference sequence). V was pared by 4 bases and J by 0 bases, with 7 bases of the junction left unmatched. This CDR3 comprises 16 residues. CDR3 in DNA: TGTGCCAGCAGCCCGGGTAGCGGGGGGAGCTCCTACGAGCAGTACTTC. Translation: CASSPGSGGSSYEQYF.

The chain is built from TRBV30 and TRBJ2-5; maybe TRBD1 (6 bases). The CDR3 is 13 residues long. Germline V CDR1 and CDR2: GTSNPN, SVGIG (reference sequence). V shed 4 bases and J shed 5 bases, with 14 bases lying between them. This CDR3 is CAWTNQGIETQYF. The CDR3 DNA is TGTGCCTGGACTAATCAGGGGATTGAGACCCAGTACTTC.

V is TRBV30 and J is TRBJ2-5; D is unresolved. Germline V lookup: CDR1 GTSNPN, CDR2 SVGIG (reference sequence). This CDR3 comprises 12 residues. V was clipped by 0 bases and J by 4 bases, with 6 bases between them. The CDR3 protein is CAWSVVGETQYF. DNA for the CDR3: TGTGCCTGGAGTGTAGTCGGAGAGACCCAGTACTTC.

This chain uses TRBV5-1 with TRBJ1-1, with D perhaps matching TRBD1 (5 bases). CDR1 is SGHRS and CDR2 is YFSETQ in the germline V gene. The V and J ends lost 4 bases and 5 bases respectively, with 15 bases between them. CDR3 size: 14 residues. CDR3 DNA sequence: TGCGCCAGCAGCACTGGGGGGTCGGGGACTGAAGCTTTCTTT. Amino acid sequence: CASSTGGSGTEAFF.

This chain uses TRBV7-9 with TRBJ1-3; the D gene is possibly TRBD1 (6 bases). The germline V gene has CDR1 SEHNR and CDR2 FQNEAQ (reference sequence). CDR3 size: 15 residues. V was trimmed by 2 bases and J by 7 bases, leaving 15 bases between them. DNA for the CDR3: TGTGCCAGCAGCTTAACGACAGGTCGCAGGAACACCATATATTTT. Translation: CASSLTTGRRNTIYF. Filled out from reference TRBV7-9 and TRBJ1-3, the complete variable domain reads DTGVSQNPRHKITKRGQNVTFRCDPISEHNRLYWYRQTLGQGPEFLTYFQNEAQLEKSRLLSDRFSAERPKGSFSTLEIQRTEQGDSAMYLCASSLTTGRRNTIYFGEGSWLTVV.

V and J are TRBV11-3 and TRBJ2-5; D perhaps matches TRBD2 (6 bases). The V and J ends lost 0 bases and 9 bases respectively, with 20 bases between them. In germline, CDR1 is SGHNT, CDR2 YENEEA. The length of the CDR3 is 16 residues. This chain's CDR3 is CASSLDRSSGPGAQYF. The CDR3 DNA is TGTGCCAGCAGCTTAGATCGTTCCAGCGGTCCGGGGGCCCAGTACTTC.

The chain recombines TRBV5-1 with TRBJ2-2; the D gene could be TRBD1 or TRBD2 (5 bases each). The V and J ends lost 0 bases and 0 bases respectively, with 9 bases between them. Germline values: CDR1 SGHRS, CDR2 YFSETQ. The CDR3 runs to 16 residues. This CDR3 is CASSLDGGSNTGELFF. In DNA form, the CDR3 reads TGCGCCAGCAGCTTGGATGGGGGTTCGAACACCGGGGAGCTGTTTTTT.

The genes are TRBV6-6 and TRBJ1-1; a possible D gene is TRBD1 (6 bases). The CDR3 loop spans 13 amino acids. Germline values: CDR1 MNHNY, CDR2 SVGAGI (reference sequence). V lost 5 bases to trimming and J lost 4 bases, with 11 bases between them. The CDR3 protein is CASSGTGFTEAFF. CDR3 DNA: TGTGCCAGCAGTGGCACAGGGTTCACTGAAGCTTTCTTT.

The chain carries TRBV13 and TRBJ2-1; tentatively, D is TRBD1 (6 bases). V lost 5 bases and J 7 bases, leaving 12 bases between the germline ends. The CDR3 has 13 amino acids. Germline V gene sequence: CDR1 PRHDT, CDR2 FYEKMQ (reference sequence). CDR3 amino acids: CASSPDSRNEQFF. The CDR3 DNA follows: TGTGCCAGCAGCCCGGACAGCCGAAATGAGCAGTTCTTC.

The chain is built from TRBV28 and TRBJ2-2; no definite D call. The CDR3 has 15 amino acids. Trimming pared 1 base from V and 3 bases from J, leaving 9 bases between. The germline V gene has CDR1 MDHEN and CDR2 SYDVKM. CDR3 loop: CASSLSTLDTGELFF. The CDR3 region has the DNA TGTGCCAGCAGTTTATCTACGTTGGACACCGGGGAGCTGTTTTTT.

This chain links TRBV28 with TRBJ1-2; D not certain. With 2 bases removed from V and 6 bases from J, the gap between germline ends came to 10 bases. Per the germline V gene, CDR1 is MDHEN and CDR2 is SYDVKM. The CDR3 length is 13 residues. CDR3: CASSLPDLNGYTF. The CDR3 nucleotides are TGTGCCAGCAGTTTACCCGATCTAAATGGCTACACCTTC.

The chain links TRBV5-5 to TRBJ2-5; D call uncertain. V was shortened by 3 bases and J by 5 bases, with 11 bases between the two germline ends. There are 13 residues in the CDR3. Germline V gives CDR1 SGHKS, CDR2 YYEKEE (reference sequence). For the CDR3, the DNA is TGTGCCAGCAGCTACGCGGACGGGGAGACCCAGTACTTC. Its translation: CASSYADGETQYF.

The chain carries TRBV10-3 and TRBJ2-3; 14 bases fit TRBD2. V trimming: 3 bases; J trimming: 4 bases; junction bases outside the gene matches: 3. The CDR3 is 16 residues long. CDR1 is ENHRY, CDR2 SYGVKD, per germline. The CDR3: CAISERLAGGPDTQYF. The CDR3 nucleotides read TGTGCCATCAGTGAAAGACTAGCGGGGGGGCCAGATACGCAGTATTTT.

The chain employs TRBV28 and TRBJ2-1; 10 bases line up with TRBD1. V trimming: 7 bases; J trimming: 7 bases; junction bases outside the gene matches: 4. CDR1 and CDR2 from the germline V gene are MDHEN and SYDVKM. CDR3 length equals 13 residues. Here the CDR3 DNA reads TGTGCCAGCATAAGACAGGGGGCGAATGAGCAGTTCTTC. This gives the protein CASIRQGANEQFF.